This T cell receptor beta chain was retrieved from a study of cytomegalovirus exposure and HLA in healthy donors. Clones were read by immunoSEQ multiplex PCR, and TCRdb kept only the in-frame ones, dropping some. The sample has about 140,000 clones; around 87% are singletons. Comment on this clone: No antigen is known for it.

This CDR3 has 16 residues. Germline values: CDR1 SGHVS, CDR2 FQNEAQ. Trimming pared 3 bases from V and 6 bases from J, leaving 20 bases between. Study-wide results and caveats: Reportedly, cytomegalovirus status was diagnosed with high sensitivity and specificity.

This sequence was found in a man younger than 30 in good health and CMV-seropositive. The sequenced material came from PBMCs. The V and J genes are TRBV7-8 and TRBJ2-5, with D perhaps TRBD1 (7 bases). The CDR3 nucleotides are TGTGCCAGCAGCTTTCAGGGGGGCTCTTCCCCAAAGACCCAGTACTTC. Translating it yields CASSFQGGSSPKTQYF.